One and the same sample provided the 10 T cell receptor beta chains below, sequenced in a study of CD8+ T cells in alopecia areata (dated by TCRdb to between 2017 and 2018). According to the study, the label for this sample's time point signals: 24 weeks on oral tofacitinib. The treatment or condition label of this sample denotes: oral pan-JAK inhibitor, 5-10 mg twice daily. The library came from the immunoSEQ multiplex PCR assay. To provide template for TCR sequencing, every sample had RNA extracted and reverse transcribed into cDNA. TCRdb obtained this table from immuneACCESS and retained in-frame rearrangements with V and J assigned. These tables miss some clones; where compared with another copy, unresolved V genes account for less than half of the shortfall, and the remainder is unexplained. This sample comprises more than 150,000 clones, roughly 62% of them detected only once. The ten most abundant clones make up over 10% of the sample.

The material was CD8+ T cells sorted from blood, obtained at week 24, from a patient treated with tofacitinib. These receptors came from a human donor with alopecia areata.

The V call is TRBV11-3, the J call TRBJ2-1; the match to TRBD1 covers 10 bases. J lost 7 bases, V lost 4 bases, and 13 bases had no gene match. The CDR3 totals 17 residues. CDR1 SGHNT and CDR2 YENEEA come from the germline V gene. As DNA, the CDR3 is TGTGCCAGCAGCTCCCCGGGACTGACAGGGGGCCTTAATGAGCAGTTCTTC. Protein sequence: CASSSPGLTGGLNEQFF.

The CDR3 DNA follows: TGCGCCAGCAGCTTCTCCCTGGATCAGAAGGACATTCAGTACTTC. Translating it yields CASSFSLDQKDIQYF. J is TRBJ2-4 and V is TRBV5-1; D gene uncertain. Trimming stripped 2 bases from V and 8 bases from J, with 17 bases between. The CDR3 runs 15 residues. In germline, CDR1 is SGHRS, CDR2 YFSETQ.

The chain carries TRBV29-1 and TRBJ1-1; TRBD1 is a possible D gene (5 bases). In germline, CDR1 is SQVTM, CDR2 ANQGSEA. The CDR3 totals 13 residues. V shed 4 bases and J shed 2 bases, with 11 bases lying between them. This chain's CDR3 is CSVVGGRNTEAFF. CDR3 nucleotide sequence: TGCAGCGTTGTTGGGGGTCGAAACACTGAAGCTTTCTTT.

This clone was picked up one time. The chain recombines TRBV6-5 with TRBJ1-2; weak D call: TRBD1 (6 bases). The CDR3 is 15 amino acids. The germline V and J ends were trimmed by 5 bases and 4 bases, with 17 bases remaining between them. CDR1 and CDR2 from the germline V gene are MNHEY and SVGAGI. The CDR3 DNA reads TGTGCCAGCAGTCCTAGCCCAGGGGTTGGCTATGGCTACACCTTC. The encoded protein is CASSPSPGVGYGYTF.

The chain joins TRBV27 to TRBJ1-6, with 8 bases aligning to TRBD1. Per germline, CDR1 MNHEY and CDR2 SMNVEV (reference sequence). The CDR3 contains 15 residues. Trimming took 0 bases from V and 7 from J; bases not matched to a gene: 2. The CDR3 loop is CASSLSGTGNSPLHF. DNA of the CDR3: TGTGCCAGCAGTTTATCGGGGACAGGAAATTCACCCCTCCACTTT.

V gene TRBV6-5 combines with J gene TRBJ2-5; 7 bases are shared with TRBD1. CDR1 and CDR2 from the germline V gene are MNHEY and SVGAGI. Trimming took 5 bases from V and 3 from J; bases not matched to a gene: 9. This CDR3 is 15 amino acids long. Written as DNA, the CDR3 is TGTGCCAGCAGTCCGACAGGGTTGACGGAAGAGACCCAGTACTTC. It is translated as CASSPTGLTEETQYF.

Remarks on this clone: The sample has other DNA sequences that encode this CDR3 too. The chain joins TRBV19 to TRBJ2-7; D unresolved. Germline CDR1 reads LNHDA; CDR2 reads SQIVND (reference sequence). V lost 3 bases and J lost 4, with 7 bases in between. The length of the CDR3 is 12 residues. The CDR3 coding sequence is TGTGCCAGTAGTATCGGCGGTTACGAGCAGTACTTC. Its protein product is CASSIGGYEQYF.

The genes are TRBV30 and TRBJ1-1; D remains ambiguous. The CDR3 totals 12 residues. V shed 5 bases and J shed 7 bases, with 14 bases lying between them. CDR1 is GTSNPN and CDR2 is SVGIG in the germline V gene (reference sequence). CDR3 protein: CAWSDDLFEAFF. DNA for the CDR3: TGTGCCTGGTCGGATGACCTTTTTGAAGCTTTCTTT.

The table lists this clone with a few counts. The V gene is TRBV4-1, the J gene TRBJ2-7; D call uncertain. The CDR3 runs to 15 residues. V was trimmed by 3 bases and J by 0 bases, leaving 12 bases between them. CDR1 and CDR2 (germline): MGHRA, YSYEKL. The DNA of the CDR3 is TGCGCCAGCAGCCAGGTGGACGCCGACTCCTACGAGCAGTACTTC. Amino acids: CASSQVDADSYEQYF.

This chain's CDR3 is CASSAGQGAGGYTF. CDR3 nucleotides: TGTGCCAGCAGCGCCGGACAGGGGGCCGGTGGCTACACCTTC. The V call is TRBV9, the J call TRBJ1-2; 11 positions agree with TRBD1. The CDR3 length is 14 residues. V lost 3 bases to trimming and J lost 7 bases; unmatched junction nucleotides: 5. CDR1 is SGDLS, CDR2 YYNGEE, per germline.